This note documents a single T cell receptor (beta chain) sequence. No antigen is known for it. Profiled with immunoSEQ multiplex PCR; TCRdb holds only in-frame clones, not every one. This sample carries 25,000 to 35,000 clones, over 95% of them seen once, and the ten largest clones take 2% to 3%. Trimming removed 3 bases at V and 4 bases at J, with 4 bases between. The CDR3 covers 12 residues. The V gene's germline CDR1 is ENHRY and CDR2 SYGVKD. This record belongs to a study of T cells in tuberculosis. General observations from the study: Smaller alpha distances in active tuberculosis partly reflected shorter CDR3-alpha lengths.

The receptor's source is a donor between 10 and 35 years old with latent tuberculosis or without tuberculosis infection. The chain is built from TRBV10-3 and TRBJ2-4; no clear D gene. The material sequenced was PBMCs. CDR3 nucleotide sequence: TGTGCCATCAGTGAACAGAAAAACATTCAGTACTTC. Its protein is CAISEQKNIQYF.